These 3 T cell receptor beta chains were all obtained from the same sample, sequenced in a study of blood T cell repertoires in COVID-19. The assay was immunoSEQ multiplex PCR, and TCRdb's table has in-frame clones only and misses some. The sample lists approximately 20,000 clones; about 88% were seen once. The sequencing input was peripheral blood. The receptors originated from a human donor in a cohort sampled during active COVID-19.

V is TRBV5-1 and J is TRBJ1-2, with a possible D match to TRBD1 (6 bases). Germline CDR1 SGHRS, CDR2 YFSETQ. The V and J ends lost 0 bases and 4 bases respectively, with 7 bases between them. The CDR3 loop spans 13 amino acids. CDR3 DNA: TGCGCCAGCAGCTTGGAGACAGGCTATGGCTACACCTTC. Its protein is CASSLETGYGYTF.

This clone was seen just once. The V gene is TRBV12-3 or TRBV12-4, the J gene TRBJ1-1; D not certain. CDR3 length: 13 amino acids. V was pared by 2 bases and J by 0 bases, with 4 bases between. CDR3 DNA: TGTGCCAGCAGTTTAACGGTGAACACTGAAGCTTTCTTT. Translated, it gives CASSLTVNTEAFF.

In DNA, the CDR3 is TGTGCCATCAGTGCGGGACAGGGGGATTCACCCCTCCACTTT. Protein sequence: CAISAGQGDSPLHF. The chain couples TRBV10-3 to TRBJ1-6, with 11 positions matching TRBD1. Germline V gene lookup returns CDR1 ENHRY and CDR2 SYGVKD. The CDR3 has 14 amino acids. V lost 4 bases to trimming and J lost 8 bases; unmatched junction nucleotides: 1.